This T cell receptor beta chain was recovered during a study of CD8 T cells in Susac syndrome. RNA, at about 0.45 to 1 ug, was reverse transcribed with random hexamers. Amplification of TCR beta CDR3 across 54 Vbeta and 13 Jbeta was performed with immunoSEQ multiplex PCR. TCRdb re-called the immunoSEQ multiplex PCR reads through MiXCR, storing one row per CDR3 protein. Of about 300,000 distinct CDR3 sequences in the sample, approximately 85% were seen once. The multiple sclerosis control group consisted of treatment-naive patients whose relapsing-remitting disease, which was either stable or active, fulfilled revised McDonald criteria. While CD8+ and CD4+ T cells were isolated negatively, TEMRA cells were enriched by FACS. This receptor was obtained from a human donor with multiple sclerosis. The sequencing sample was made of CD8+ T cells from PBMCs.

The CDR3 DNA is TGTGCCAGCAGCTTAAAGGAACTAGCGGGAGAAGGGGGTGAGCAGTTCTTC. This encodes CASSLKELAGEGGEQFF. The chain uses TRBV7-7 and TRBJ2-1, with 11 bases fitting TRBD2. Germline loops: CDR1 SSHAT, CDR2 FNYEAQ (reference sequence). The J segment lost 9 bases and the V segment lost 2 bases, leaving 12 bases of the junction unmatched. The CDR3 covers 17 residues. Looking up the rest from reference TRBV7-7 and TRBJ2-1 gives the full variable domain: GAGVSQSPRYKVTKRGQDVTLRCDPISSHATLYWYQQALGQGPEFLTYFNYEAQPDKSGLPSDRFSAERPEGSISTLTIQRTEQRDSAMYRCASSLKELAGEGGEQFFGPGTRLTVL.